A single sample gave rise to the 9 T cell receptor beta chains below, sequenced in a study of Graves' ophthalmopathy and Graves' hyperthyroidism. Amplification from RNA transcripts yielded the TCR beta CDR3 regions. An initial RT-PCR round employing HTBI primers preceded a second-round multiplex PCR. TCRdb fed the multiplex PCR reads into MiXCR, producing one record per CDR3 protein. In the table there are over 40,000 distinct CDR3 sequences, around 45% of which are singletons. The sample taken for sequencing was peripheral blood. These receptors were obtained from an adult man with Graves' ophthalmopathy.

In this sample, this clonotype turned up many times. The chain uses TRBV24-1 and TRBJ2-5; no clear D gene. This CDR3 is built from 11 residues. CDR1 is KGHDR and CDR2 is SFDVKD in the germline V gene. V shed 5 bases and J shed 7 bases, with 7 bases lying between them. The CDR3 sequence: CATSGSGTQYF. As DNA, the CDR3 is TGTGCCACCAGTGGTTCGGGGACCCAGTACTTC.

A single count supports this clonotype. The chain joins TRBV2 to TRBJ2-7, with TRBD2 identical over 11 bases. The end of the DNA fits TRBJ2-1 better, so the J call may be wrong. CDR3 length: 14 amino acids. Germline V gene sequence: CDR1 SNHLY, CDR2 FYNNEI. In DNA form, the CDR3 reads TGTGCCAGGACACTAGCGGGGGCCTACAATGAGCAGTTCTTC. Encoded protein: CARTLAGAYNEQFF.

This clonotype was recorded many times. The chain is built from TRBV6-5 and TRBJ2-7; 8 bases are shared with TRBD1. This CDR3 is 13 amino acids long. Losses at the gene ends were 10 bases for V and 0 bases for J; bases not matched to a gene: 5. CDR1 and CDR2 from the germline V gene are MNHEY and SVGAGI. The CDR3 here is CAIGQGRSYEQYF. The CDR3 DNA is TGTGCCATAGGACAGGGCCGCTCCTACGAGCAGTACTTC.

The CDR3 region has the DNA TGTGCCACCCAGGGCCCCCCTGGAAACACCATATATTTT. Residues: CATQGPPGNTIYF. The V call is TRBV24-1, the J call TRBJ1-3, with D tentatively TRBD1 (5 bases). Germline CDR1 is KGHDR and CDR2 is SFDVKD. CDR3 length equals 13 residues. V was trimmed by 9 bases and J by 2 bases, leaving 10 bases between them.

This clonotype is labeled medium-sized (0.01 to 0.1%). V is TRBV25-1 and J is TRBJ1-4; D ambiguous. Germline V gives CDR1 MGHDK, CDR2 SYGVNS. Between the trimmed V and J ends, which lost 3 bases and 7 bases, there was a span of 3 bases. This CDR3 is built from 11 residues. In nucleotides, the CDR3 is TGTGCCAGCAGTGATGGTGAAAAACTGTTTTTT. As protein: CASSDGEKLFF.

The genes are TRBV20-1 and TRBJ2-5; the D call may be TRBD1 or TRBD2 (5 bases each). This CDR3 has 12 amino acids. Germline V lookup: CDR1 DFQATT, CDR2 SNEGSKA (reference sequence). The ends were cut back, 1 base at V and 5 bases at J, with 8 bases in the middle. Here the CDR3 DNA reads TGCAGTGCTAGAGCGGGGCGGGAGACCCAGTACTTC. Translated: CSARAGRETQYF.

The chain's CDR3 is CASSQLTGEFFF. As DNA, the CDR3 is TGCGCCAGCAGCCAGCTCACCGGGGAGTTTTTTTTT. The chain couples TRBV10-1 to TRBJ2-2; a possible D gene is TRBD2 (5 bases). Trimming took 6 bases from V and 17 from J, leaving 19 bases between them. Germline loops: CDR1 WNHNN, CDR2 SYGVQD (reference sequence). The CDR3 consists of 12 residues.

This clonotype appeared a single time. The chain employs TRBV12-3 or TRBV12-4 and TRBJ2-5, with D unresolved. V lost 3 bases, J lost 6 bases, and 8 bases lay in between. This CDR3 contains 12 residues. CDR3 in DNA: TGTGCCAGCAGTTTGGGTGGGCAGACCCAGTACTTC. This gives the protein CASSLGGQTQYF.

This clonotype was observed many times. The J gene is TRBJ1-1, the V gene TRBV28; D not certain. The germline V gene encodes CDR1 MDHEN and CDR2 SYDVKM. This CDR3 has 13 residues. V dropped 6 bases and J dropped 5 bases, with 13 bases sitting between them. The DNA of the CDR3 is TGTGCCAGCAGCCCACGGACCCTAACTGAAGCTTTCTTT. Protein sequence: CASSPRTLTEAFF.